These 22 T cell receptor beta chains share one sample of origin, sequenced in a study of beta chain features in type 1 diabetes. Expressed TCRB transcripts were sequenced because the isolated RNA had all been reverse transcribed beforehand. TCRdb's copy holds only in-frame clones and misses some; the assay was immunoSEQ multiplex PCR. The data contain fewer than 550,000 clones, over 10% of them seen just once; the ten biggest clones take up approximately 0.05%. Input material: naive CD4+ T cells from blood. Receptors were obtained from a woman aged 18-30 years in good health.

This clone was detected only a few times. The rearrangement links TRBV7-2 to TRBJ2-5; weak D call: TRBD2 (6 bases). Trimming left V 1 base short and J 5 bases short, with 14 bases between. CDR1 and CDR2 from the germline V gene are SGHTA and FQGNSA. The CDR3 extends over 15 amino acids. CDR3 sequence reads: CASSLVPLARETQYF. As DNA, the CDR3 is TGTGCCAGCAGCTTAGTCCCACTAGCAAGGGAGACCCAGTACTTC.

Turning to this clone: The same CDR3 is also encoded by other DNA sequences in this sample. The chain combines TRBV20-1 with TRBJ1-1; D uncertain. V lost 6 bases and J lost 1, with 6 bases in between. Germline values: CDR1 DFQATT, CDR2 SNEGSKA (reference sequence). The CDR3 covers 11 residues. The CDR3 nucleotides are TGCAGTGCATCCCGGAACACTGAAGCTTTCTTT. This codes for CSASRNTEAFF.

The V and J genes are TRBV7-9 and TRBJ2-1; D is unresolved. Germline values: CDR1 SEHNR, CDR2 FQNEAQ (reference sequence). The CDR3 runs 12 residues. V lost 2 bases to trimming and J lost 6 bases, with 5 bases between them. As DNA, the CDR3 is TGTGCCAGCAGCTTATGGGGCAATGAGCAGTTCTTC. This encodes CASSLWGNEQFF.

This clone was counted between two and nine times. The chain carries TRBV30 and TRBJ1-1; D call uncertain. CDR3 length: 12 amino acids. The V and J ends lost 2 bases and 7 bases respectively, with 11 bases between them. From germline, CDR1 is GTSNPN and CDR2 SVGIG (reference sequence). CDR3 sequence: CAWSRYSREAFF. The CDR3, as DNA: TGTGCCTGGAGTCGGTATTCCCGTGAAGCTTTCTTT.

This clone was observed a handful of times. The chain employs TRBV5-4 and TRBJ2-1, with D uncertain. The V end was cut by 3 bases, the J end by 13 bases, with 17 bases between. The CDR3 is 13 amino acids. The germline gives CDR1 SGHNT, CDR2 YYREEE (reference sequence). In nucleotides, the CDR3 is TGTGCCAGCAGCTCAAGAACTCCGCCCCTCCAGTTCTTC. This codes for CASSSRTPPLQFF. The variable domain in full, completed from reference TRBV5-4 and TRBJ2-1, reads ETGVTQSPTHLIKTRGQQVTLRCSSQSGHNTVSWYQQALGQGPQFIFQYYREEENGRGNFPPRFSGLQFPNYSSELNVNALELDDSALYLCASSSRTPPLQFFGPGTRLTVL.

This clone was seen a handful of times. CDR3 nucleotide sequence: TGTGCCAGCAGCTTAAGGCCGAGGAGCACAGATACGCAGTATTTT. Amino acid sequence: CASSLRPRSTDTQYF. J is TRBJ2-3 and V is TRBV7-2, with no clear D. Germline CDR1 is SGHTA and CDR2 is FQGNSA. CDR3 length: 15 amino acids. With 2 bases removed from V and 0 bases from J, the gap between germline ends came to 9 bases.

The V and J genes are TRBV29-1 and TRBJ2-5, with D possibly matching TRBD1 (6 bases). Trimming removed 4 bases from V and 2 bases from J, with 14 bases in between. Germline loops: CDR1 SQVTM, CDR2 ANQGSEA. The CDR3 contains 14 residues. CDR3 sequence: CSVGQVLLQETQYF. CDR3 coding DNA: TGCAGCGTTGGACAGGTCCTCCTACAAGAGACCCAGTACTTC.

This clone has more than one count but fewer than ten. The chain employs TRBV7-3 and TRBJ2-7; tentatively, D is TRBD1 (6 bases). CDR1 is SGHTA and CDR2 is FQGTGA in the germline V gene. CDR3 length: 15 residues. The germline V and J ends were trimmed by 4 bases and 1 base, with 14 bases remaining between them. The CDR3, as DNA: TGTGCCAGCAGCTCTCATTCTACAGGGTCCTACGAGCAGTACTTC. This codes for CASSSHSTGSYEQYF.

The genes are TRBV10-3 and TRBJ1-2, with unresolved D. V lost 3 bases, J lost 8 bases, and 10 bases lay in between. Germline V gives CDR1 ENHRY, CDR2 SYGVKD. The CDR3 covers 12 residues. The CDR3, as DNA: TGTGCCATCAGTGACGACCCGATCGGCTACACCTTC. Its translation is CAISDDPIGYTF.

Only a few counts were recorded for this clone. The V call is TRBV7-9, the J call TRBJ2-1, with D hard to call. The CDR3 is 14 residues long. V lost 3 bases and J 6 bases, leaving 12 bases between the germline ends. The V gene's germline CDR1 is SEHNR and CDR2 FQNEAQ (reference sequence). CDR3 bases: TGTGCCAGCAGCTTGTTAGGAGTGGGCAATGAGCAGTTCTTC. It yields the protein CASSLLGVGNEQFF. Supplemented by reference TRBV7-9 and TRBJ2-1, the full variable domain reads DTGVSQNPRHKITKRGQNVTFRCDPISEHNRLYWYRQTLGQGPEFLTYFQNEAQLEKSRLLSDRFSAERPKGSFSTLEIQRTEQGDSAMYLCASSLLGVGNEQFFGPGTRLTVL.

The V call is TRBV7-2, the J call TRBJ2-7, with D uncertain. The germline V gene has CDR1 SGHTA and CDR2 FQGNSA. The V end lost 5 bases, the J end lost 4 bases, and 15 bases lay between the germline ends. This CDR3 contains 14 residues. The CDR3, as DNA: TGTGCCAGCAGCCCCGAAGGCGGATTGTACGAGCAGTACTTC. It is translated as CASSPEGGLYEQYF.

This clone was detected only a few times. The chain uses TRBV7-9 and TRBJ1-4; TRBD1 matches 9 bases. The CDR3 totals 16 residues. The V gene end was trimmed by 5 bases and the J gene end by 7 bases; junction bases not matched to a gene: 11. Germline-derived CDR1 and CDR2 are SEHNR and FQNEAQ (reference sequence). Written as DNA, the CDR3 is TGTGCCAGCAGCCGGACGGACAGGGGCCGAGGTGAAAAACTGTTTTTT. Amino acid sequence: CASSRTDRGRGEKLFF.

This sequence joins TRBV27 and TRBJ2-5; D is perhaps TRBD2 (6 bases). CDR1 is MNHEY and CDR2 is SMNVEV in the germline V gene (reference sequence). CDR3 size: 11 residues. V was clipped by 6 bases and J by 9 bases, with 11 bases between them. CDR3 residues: CASRGPGAQYF. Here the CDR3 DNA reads TGTGCCAGCAGAGGCCCGGGGGCCCAGTACTTC.

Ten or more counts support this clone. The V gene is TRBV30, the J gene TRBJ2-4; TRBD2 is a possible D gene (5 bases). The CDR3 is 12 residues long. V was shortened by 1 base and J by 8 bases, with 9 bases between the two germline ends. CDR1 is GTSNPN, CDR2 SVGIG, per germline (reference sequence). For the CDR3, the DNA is TGTGCCTGGAGTGGCCCCGGGGACATTCAGTACTTC. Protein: CAWSGPGDIQYF. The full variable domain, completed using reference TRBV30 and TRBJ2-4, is SQTIHQWPATLVQPVGSPLSLECTVEGTSNPNLYWYRQAAGRGLQLLFYSVGIGQISSEVPQNLSASRPQDRQFILSSKKLLLSDSGFYLCAWSGPGDIQYFGAGTRLSVL.

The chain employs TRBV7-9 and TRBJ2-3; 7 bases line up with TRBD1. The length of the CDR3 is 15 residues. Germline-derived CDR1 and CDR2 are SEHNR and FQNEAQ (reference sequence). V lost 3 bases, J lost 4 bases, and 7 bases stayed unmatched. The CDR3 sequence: CASSLTGKGADTQYF. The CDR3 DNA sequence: TGTGCCAGCAGCTTGACAGGGAAAGGAGCAGATACGCAGTATTTT.

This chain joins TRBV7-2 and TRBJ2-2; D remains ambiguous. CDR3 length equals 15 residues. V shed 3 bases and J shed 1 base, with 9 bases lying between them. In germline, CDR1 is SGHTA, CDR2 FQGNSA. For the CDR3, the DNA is TGTGCCAGCAGCTTGGGGTCCCAGAACACCGGGGAGCTGTTTTTT. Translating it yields CASSLGSQNTGELFF.

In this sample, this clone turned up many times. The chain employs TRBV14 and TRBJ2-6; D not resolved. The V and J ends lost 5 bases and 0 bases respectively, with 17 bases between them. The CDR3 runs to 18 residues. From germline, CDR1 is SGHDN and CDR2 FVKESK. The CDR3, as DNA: TGTGCCAGCAGCTCCCTGATGGCCCCGATCTCTGGGGCCAACGTCCTGACTTTC. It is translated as CASSSLMAPISGANVLTF. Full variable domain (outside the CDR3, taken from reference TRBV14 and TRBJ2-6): EAGVTQFPSHSVIEKGQTVTLRCDPISGHDNLYWYRRVMGKEIKFLLHFVKESKQDESGMPNNRFLAERTGGTYSTLKVQPAELEDSGVYFCASSSLMAPISGANVLTFGAGSRLTVL.

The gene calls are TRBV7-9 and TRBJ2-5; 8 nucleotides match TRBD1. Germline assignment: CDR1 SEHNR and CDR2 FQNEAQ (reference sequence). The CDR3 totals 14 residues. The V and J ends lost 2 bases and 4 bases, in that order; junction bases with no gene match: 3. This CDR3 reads CASSLTGGRETQYF. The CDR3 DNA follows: TGTGCCAGCAGCTTAACAGGGGGAAGAGAGACCCAGTACTTC.

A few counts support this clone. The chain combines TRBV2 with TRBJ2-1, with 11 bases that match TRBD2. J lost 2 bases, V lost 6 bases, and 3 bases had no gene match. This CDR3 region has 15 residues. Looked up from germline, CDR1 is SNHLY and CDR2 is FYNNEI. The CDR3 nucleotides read TGTGCCAGCAGCTTAGCGGGAGGGACCTACAATGAGCAGTTCTTC. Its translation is CASSLAGGTYNEQFF.

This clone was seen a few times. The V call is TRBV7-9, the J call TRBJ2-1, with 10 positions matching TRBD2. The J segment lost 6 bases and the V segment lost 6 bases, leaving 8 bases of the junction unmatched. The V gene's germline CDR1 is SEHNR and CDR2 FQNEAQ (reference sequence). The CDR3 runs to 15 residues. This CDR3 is CASRNPSGGFNEQFF. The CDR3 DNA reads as TGTGCCAGCAGAAACCCTAGCGGGGGCTTCAATGAGCAGTTCTTC.

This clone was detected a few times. CDR3 sequence reads: CASSFRSGRSSGELFF. Written as DNA, the CDR3 is TGTGCCAGCAGCTTCCGAAGCGGGAGGTCGTCCGGGGAGCTGTTTTTT. V is TRBV7-2 and J is TRBJ2-2, with 9 bases matching TRBD2. V trimming: 3 bases; J trimming: 6 bases; junction bases outside the gene matches: 8. The CDR3 extends over 16 amino acids. Germline assignment: CDR1 SGHTA and CDR2 FQGNSA.

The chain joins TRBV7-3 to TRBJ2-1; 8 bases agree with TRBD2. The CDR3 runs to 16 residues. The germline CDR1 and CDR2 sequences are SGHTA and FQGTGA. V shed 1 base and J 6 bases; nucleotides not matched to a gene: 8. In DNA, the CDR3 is TGTGCCAGCAGCTTAATGAGCGGGAGATTCCCCAATGAGCAGTTCTTC. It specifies CASSLMSGRFPNEQFF.